The 25 T cell receptor beta chains below come from one sample, sequenced in a study of beta chain features in type 1 diabetes. The study's findings and limits: Significant though moderate, a shortening of TCRB CDR3s appeared in all four CD4+ subsets of Type 1 diabetes patients.

Their specific antigens are unknown. Expressed TCRB transcripts were sequenced because the isolated RNA had all been reverse transcribed beforehand. The protocol was immunoSEQ multiplex PCR, while the TCRdb copy is restricted to in-frame clones and leaves out a portion. The table shows 25,000 to 30,000 clones, with less than 60% occurring only once. Sequenced: Tregs from blood. Source of these receptors: a young woman with type 1 diabetes.

The V call is TRBV28, the J call TRBJ2-1; no clear D gene. Germline V lookup: CDR1 MDHEN, CDR2 SYDVKM. CDR3 length: 17 residues. Trimming removed 6 bases at V and 0 bases at J, with 18 bases between. As DNA, the CDR3 is TGTGCCAGCAGCGTAAGCCTCCCACAGAGCTCCTACAATGAGCAGTTCTTC. Protein: CASSVSLPQSSYNEQFF.

The J gene is TRBJ2-2, the V gene TRBV6-1; the D is unclear. Deletions cut 6 bases from V and 0 bases from J, with 8 bases between. The CDR3 is made up of 14 amino acids. CDR1 MNHNS and CDR2 SASEGT come from the germline V gene. The DNA for the CDR3 is TGTGCCAGCAGGGAACAGTCGAACACCGGGGAGCTGTTTTTT. Translation gives CASREQSNTGELFF.

This clone occurred once. The chain couples TRBV7-3 to TRBJ2-2; D gene ambiguous. The germline V gene has CDR1 SGHTA and CDR2 FQGTGA. The V and J ends lost 5 bases and 1 base respectively, with 11 bases between them. The CDR3 has 15 amino acids. This CDR3 is CASSPGRLNTGELFF. CDR3 nucleotide sequence: TGTGCCAGCAGCCCCGGCAGACTGAACACCGGGGAGCTGTTTTTT.

The J gene is TRBJ2-3, the V gene TRBV10-3; D is unclear. Trimming took off 4 bases at V and 2 bases at J, with 10 bases between the two ends. The germline V gene has CDR1 ENHRY and CDR2 SYGVKD. The CDR3 length is 14 residues. CDR3: CAISGIDSTDTQYF. The CDR3 nucleotides are TGTGCCATCAGTGGAATTGACTCCACAGATACGCAGTATTTT.

V is TRBV4-3 and J is TRBJ2-2, with 8 bases fitting TRBD2. The CDR3 runs 16 residues. Trimming at V came to 4 bases and at J to 4 bases, leaving 8 bases not matched to a gene. Germline CDR1 is LGHNA and CDR2 is YSLEER. The chain's CDR3 is CASSLGGAGVTGELFF. CDR3 in DNA: TGCGCCAGCAGCCTCGGGGGGGCCGGAGTCACCGGGGAGCTGTTTTTT.

The CDR3 DNA reads TGCAGCGTTGAAGCCTTCGGGGGGGTAGCGGGAGCGTATATCGGAACGCAGTATTTT. Its translation is CSVEAFGGVAGAYIGTQYF. The V call is TRBV29-1, the J call TRBJ2-3; 9 nucleotides line up with TRBD2. Germline CDR1 reads SQVTM; CDR2 reads ANQGSEA. Germline trimming cut 1 base from V and 9 bases from J; bases unmatched to any gene: 23. This CDR3 is 19 amino acids long.

This clone is medium-sized in the sample. This chain uses TRBV6-6 with TRBJ2-7; unclear D gene. The CDR3 loop spans 13 amino acids. The germline gives CDR1 MNHNY, CDR2 SVGAGI (reference sequence). The ends were cut back, 4 bases at V and 3 bases at J, with 10 bases in the middle. The DNA for the CDR3 is TGTGCCAGCAGTTTGGGCCGCGACTACGAGCAGTACGTC. Its translation is CASSLGRDYEQYV.

This chain uses TRBV30 with TRBJ1-5, with 7 bases lining up with TRBD1. V lost 2 bases to trimming and J lost 4 bases; unmatched junction nucleotides: 2. Germline CDR1 and CDR2: GTSNPN and SVGIG (reference sequence). CDR3 length: 13 residues. The CDR3 sequence is CAWSLQGNQPQHF. The CDR3 coding sequence is TGTGCCTGGAGTTTACAGGGGAATCAGCCCCAGCATTTT.

There are a few counts of this clone. The chain is built from TRBV30 and TRBJ2-1, with 11 bases lining up with TRBD2. Trimming at V came to 2 bases and at J to 11 bases, leaving 8 bases not matched to a gene. This CDR3 spans 14 amino acids. CDR1 GTSNPN and CDR2 SVGIG come from the germline V gene (reference sequence). CDR3 protein: CAWSIAGGKRKQFF. The DNA for the CDR3 is TGTGCCTGGAGTATAGCGGGAGGGAAGAGGAAGCAGTTCTTC.

CDR3 sequence reads: CASSLSGTSGRAPDTQYF. As DNA, the CDR3 is TGTGCCAGCAGCCTCTCCGGGACTAGCGGGAGGGCTCCGGATACGCAGTATTTT. The V gene is TRBV13, the J gene TRBJ2-3, with 16 bases fitting TRBD2. The CDR3 has 18 residues. The germline gives CDR1 PRHDT, CDR2 FYEKMQ (reference sequence). Trimming took 5 bases from V and 6 from J; bases not matched to a gene: 11.

The chain carries TRBV20-1 and TRBJ1-2; the match to TRBD1 covers 10 bases. Germline assignment: CDR1 DFQATT and CDR2 SNEGSKA (reference sequence). The CDR3 runs 11 residues. V lost 6 bases and J lost 8; bases outside the gene matches: 3. The CDR3 coding sequence is TGCAGTGCAGGGACAGGGGACGGCTACACCTTC. Protein: CSAGTGDGYTF.

The chain joins TRBV7-2 to TRBJ2-5; D is possibly TRBD2 (5 bases). The CDR3 loop spans 14 amino acids. The germline V gene has CDR1 SGHTA and CDR2 FQGNSA. V was cut by 2 bases and J by 5 bases, with 12 bases left in between. CDR3 sequence (DNA): TGTGCCAGCAGCTTATTGCCGGGAAGGGAGACCCAGTACTTC. Translating gives CASSLLPGRETQYF.

This clone was counted a few times. The V call is TRBV10-3, the J call TRBJ2-3, with D maybe TRBD2 (5 bases). Looked up from germline, CDR1 is ENHRY and CDR2 is SYGVKD. The CDR3 covers 14 residues. The V and J ends lost 9 bases and 1 base respectively, with 14 bases between them. The CDR3 is CAIKLGSGTDTQYF. The CDR3 coding sequence is TGTGCCATTAAGCTCGGTAGCGGCACAGATACGCAGTATTTT.

V usage is TRBV7-9 and J usage is TRBJ2-1; 10 bases match TRBD2. Germline CDR1 reads SEHNR; CDR2 reads FQNEAQ (reference sequence). This CDR3 comprises 19 residues. The ends lost 2 bases at V and 6 bases at J; junction bases unmatched: 16. The CDR3 here is CASSLTEGLGSGRGNEQFF. In DNA, the CDR3 is TGTGCCAGCAGCTTAACCGAAGGACTGGGGAGCGGGAGGGGCAATGAGCAGTTCTTC.

This clone has just a few counts. This sequence joins TRBV20-1 and TRBJ2-5; maybe TRBD2 (5 bases). The germline V gene encodes CDR1 DFQATT and CDR2 SNEGSKA (reference sequence). Trimming removed 6 bases at V and 3 bases at J, with 8 bases between. This CDR3 is 11 amino acids long. This CDR3 is CSAMREETQYF. The CDR3 DNA is TGCAGTGCCATGAGGGAAGAGACCCAGTACTTC.

The chain is built from TRBV28 and TRBJ1-5, with 7 nucleotides matching TRBD1. In germline, CDR1 is MDHEN, CDR2 SYDVKM. V lost 5 bases to trimming and J lost 3 bases; unmatched junction nucleotides: 10. This CDR3 region has 16 residues. The CDR3 reads CASSDPGQPFNQPQHF. The CDR3 region has the DNA TGTGCCAGCAGTGACCCGGGACAGCCCTTCAATCAGCCCCAGCATTTT. Together with reference TRBV28 and TRBJ1-5, the CDR3 gives the full variable domain: DVKVTQSSRYLVKRTGEKVFLECVQDMDHENMFWYRQDPGLGLRLIYFSYDVKMKEKGDIPEGYSVSREKKERFSLILESASTNQTSMYLCASSDPGQPFNQPQHFGDGTRLSIL.

This clone was seen once. The rearrangement joins TRBV19 to TRBJ2-4, with 12 nucleotides matching TRBD2. Germline lookup yields CDR1 LNHDA and CDR2 SQIVND (reference sequence). The V and J ends lost 6 bases and 6 bases, in that order; junction bases with no gene match: 12. The CDR3 spans 17 residues. In DNA form, the CDR3 reads TGTGCCAGTAGCAACCTCGGACTAGCGGGAAAAGCAAACATTCAGTACTTC. Encoded protein: CASSNLGLAGKANIQYF. Filled out from reference TRBV19 and TRBJ2-4, the complete variable domain reads DGGITQSPKYLFRKEGQNVTLSCEQNLNHDAMYWYRQDPGQGLRLIYYSQIVNDFQKGDIAEGYSVSREKKESFPLTVTSAQKNPTAFYLCASSNLGLAGKANIQYFGAGTRLSVL.

This chain connects TRBV19 to TRBJ2-2; 7 bases match TRBD2. The CDR3 loop spans 18 amino acids. Trimming removed 3 bases from V and 2 bases from J; junction bases left unmatched: 12. CDR1 is LNHDA and CDR2 is SQIVND in the germline V gene (reference sequence). The CDR3 loop reads CASSITFGLAANTGELFF. CDR3 bases: TGTGCCAGTAGTATTACGTTCGGTCTAGCGGCAAACACCGGGGAGCTGTTTTTT.

The chain uses TRBV2 and TRBJ2-2; D remains ambiguous. V gave up 9 bases and J gave up 6 bases, with 11 bases separating them. The CDR3 spans 12 residues. CDR1 and CDR2 from the germline V gene are SNHLY and FYNNEI. This CDR3 is CASAGVAGELFF. The CDR3 DNA reads as TGTGCCAGTGCAGGCGTGGCCGGGGAGCTGTTTTTT.

This clone has just a few counts. The chain uses TRBV28 and TRBJ2-7; D possibly corresponds to TRBD1 (6 bases). CDR1 and CDR2 (germline): MDHEN, SYDVKM. The CDR3 runs to 12 residues. V dropped 6 bases and J dropped 7 bases, with 13 bases sitting between them. The CDR3 nucleotides read TGTGCCAGCAGGGTTAACAGGGAGGAGCAGTACTTC. This codes for CASRVNREEQYF.

A few counts support this clone. The CDR3 region has the DNA TGCAGTGCCTCCCAAGCGGATGAGCAGTTCTTC. It is translated as CSASQADEQFF. The V call is TRBV20-1, the J call TRBJ2-1; D possibly corresponds to TRBD2 (5 bases). The CDR3 has 11 residues. Germline V gene sequence: CDR1 DFQATT, CDR2 SNEGSKA (reference sequence). Trimming removed 6 bases from V and 8 bases from J, with 11 bases in between.

This chain connects TRBV4-2 to TRBJ2-5; 14 nucleotides align to TRBD2. CDR1 and CDR2 (germline): LGHNA, YNFKEQ. This CDR3 is built from 16 residues. The J segment lost 4 bases and the V segment lost 5 bases, leaving 6 bases of the junction unmatched. The CDR3 DNA is TGTGCCAGCAGCGCGGGACTAGCGGGAGCTCGAGAGACCCAGTACTTC. Translated, it gives CASSAGLAGARETQYF.

V usage is TRBV19 and J usage is TRBJ2-2; D unresolved. This CDR3 has 15 residues. CDR1 and CDR2 (germline): LNHDA, SQIVND (reference sequence). V lost 7 bases and J 4 bases, leaving 16 bases between the germline ends. The CDR3 DNA is TGTGCCAGTACCCGTGGAGCCCCGGGCACCGGGGAGCTGTTTTTT. The encoded protein is CASTRGAPGTGELFF.

V and J are TRBV5-6 and TRBJ2-1; TRBD2 matches at 8 bases. CDR3 size: 15 residues. The germline gives CDR1 SGHDT, CDR2 YYEEEE. After removal of 0 bases from V and 14 bases from J, the junction contained 13 bases not matched to a gene. CDR3 DNA: TGTGCCAGCAGCTTGGTAAGCGCGGGAGGTCCTGATGAGTTCTTC. Translating it yields CASSLVSAGGPDEFF.

The chain links TRBV5-1 to TRBJ1-5; tentatively, D is TRBD1 (5 bases). The CDR3 spans 15 residues. The germline V and J ends were trimmed by 0 bases and 7 bases, with 14 bases remaining between them. CDR1 is SGHRS and CDR2 is YFSETQ in the germline V gene. The CDR3 coding sequence is TGCGCCAGCAGCTTGGGGGAGGGGTCGACCCAGCCCCAGCATTTT. It yields the protein CASSLGEGSTQPQHF.